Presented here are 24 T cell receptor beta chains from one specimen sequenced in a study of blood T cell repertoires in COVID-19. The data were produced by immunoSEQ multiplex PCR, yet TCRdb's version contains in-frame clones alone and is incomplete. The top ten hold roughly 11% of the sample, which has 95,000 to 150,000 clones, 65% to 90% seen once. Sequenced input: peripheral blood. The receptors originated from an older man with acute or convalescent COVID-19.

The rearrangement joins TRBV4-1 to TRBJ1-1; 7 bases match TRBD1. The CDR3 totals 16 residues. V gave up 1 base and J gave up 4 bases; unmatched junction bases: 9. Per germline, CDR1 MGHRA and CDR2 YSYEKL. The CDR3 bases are TGCGCCAGCAGCCAAGGGGAGACAGGGTGGGGCACTGAAGCTTTCTTT. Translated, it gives CASSQGETGWGTEAFF.

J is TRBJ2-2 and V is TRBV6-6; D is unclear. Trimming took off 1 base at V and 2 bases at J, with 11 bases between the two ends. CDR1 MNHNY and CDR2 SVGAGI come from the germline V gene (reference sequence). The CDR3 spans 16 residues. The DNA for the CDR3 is TGTGCCAGCAGTTACTTTACAGTTCTTAACACCGGGGAGCTGTTTTTT. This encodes CASSYFTVLNTGELFF.

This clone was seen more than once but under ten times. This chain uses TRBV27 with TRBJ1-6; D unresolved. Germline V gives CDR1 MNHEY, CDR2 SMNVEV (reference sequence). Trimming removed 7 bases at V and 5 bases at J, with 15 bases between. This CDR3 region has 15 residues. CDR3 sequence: CASTPERLDNSPLHF. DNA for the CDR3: TGTGCCAGCACCCCCGAGAGGCTCGATAATTCACCCCTCCACTTT.

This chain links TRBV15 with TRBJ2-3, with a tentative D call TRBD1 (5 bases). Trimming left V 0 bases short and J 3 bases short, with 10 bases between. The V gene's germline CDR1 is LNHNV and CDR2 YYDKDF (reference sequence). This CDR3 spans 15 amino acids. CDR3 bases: TGTGCCACCAGCAGAGATATGGCAGGGACAGATACGCAGTATTTT. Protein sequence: CATSRDMAGTDTQYF.

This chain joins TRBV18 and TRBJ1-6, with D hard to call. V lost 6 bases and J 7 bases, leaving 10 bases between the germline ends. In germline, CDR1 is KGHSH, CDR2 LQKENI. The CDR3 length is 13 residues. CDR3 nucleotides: TGTGCCAGCTCGACAATAGAAAATTCACCCCTCCACTTT. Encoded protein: CASSTIENSPLHF.

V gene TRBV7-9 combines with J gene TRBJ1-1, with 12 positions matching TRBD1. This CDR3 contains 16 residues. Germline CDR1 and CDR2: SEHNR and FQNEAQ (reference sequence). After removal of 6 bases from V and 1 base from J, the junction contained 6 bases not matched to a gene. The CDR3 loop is CASRGQGALGNTEAFF. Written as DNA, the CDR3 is TGTGCCAGCAGGGGACAGGGGGCATTAGGGAACACTGAAGCTTTCTTT.

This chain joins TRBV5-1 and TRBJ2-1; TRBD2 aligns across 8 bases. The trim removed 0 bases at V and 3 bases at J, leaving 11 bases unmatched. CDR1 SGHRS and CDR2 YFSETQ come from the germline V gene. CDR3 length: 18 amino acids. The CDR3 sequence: CASSLDGGRTALYNEQFF. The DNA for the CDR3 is TGCGCCAGCAGCTTGGATGGCGGGAGGACAGCCCTCTACAATGAGCAGTTCTTC.

The CDR3 region has the DNA TGCGCCAGCAGCTTGGCCGGTCAGGGCCAGTCGTATGGCTACACCTTC. Amino acids: CASSLAGQGQSYGYTF. The chain is built from TRBV5-1 and TRBJ1-2; TRBD1 might be the D (5 bases). In germline, CDR1 is SGHRS, CDR2 YFSETQ. The length of the CDR3 is 16 residues. Trimming removed 0 bases at V and 5 bases at J, with 17 bases between.

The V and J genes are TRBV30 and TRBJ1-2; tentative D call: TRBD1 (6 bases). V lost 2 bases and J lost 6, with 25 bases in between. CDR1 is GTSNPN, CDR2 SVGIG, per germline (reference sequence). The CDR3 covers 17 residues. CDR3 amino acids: CAWSNVNMGRGSDGYTF. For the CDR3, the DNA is TGTGCCTGGAGTAATGTTAATATGGGCAGGGGTTCTGATGGCTACACCTTC.

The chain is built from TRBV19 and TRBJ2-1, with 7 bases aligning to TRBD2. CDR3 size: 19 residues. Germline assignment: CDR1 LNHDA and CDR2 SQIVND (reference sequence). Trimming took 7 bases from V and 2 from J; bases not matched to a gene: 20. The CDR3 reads CASTPSDSGIINPYNEQFF. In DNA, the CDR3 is TGTGCCAGTACCCCCTCCGACAGCGGGATCATTAACCCCTACAATGAGCAGTTCTTC.

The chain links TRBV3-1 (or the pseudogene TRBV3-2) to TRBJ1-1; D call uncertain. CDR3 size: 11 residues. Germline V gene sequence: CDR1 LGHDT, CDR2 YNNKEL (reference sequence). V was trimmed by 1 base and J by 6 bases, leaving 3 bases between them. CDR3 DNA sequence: TGTGCCAGCAGCCAAGCTTCTGAAGCTTTCTTT. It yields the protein CASSQASEAFF.

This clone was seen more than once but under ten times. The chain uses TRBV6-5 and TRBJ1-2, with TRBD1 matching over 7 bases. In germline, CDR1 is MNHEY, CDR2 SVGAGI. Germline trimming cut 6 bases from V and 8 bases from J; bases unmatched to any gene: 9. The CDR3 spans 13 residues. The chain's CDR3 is CASRTQGGVGYTF. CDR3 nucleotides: TGTGCCAGCAGAACTCAGGGGGGTGTCGGCTACACCTTC.

CDR3 nucleotide sequence: TGTGCCAGCTCACCATCCCTCCCTAGCACAGATACGCAGTATTTT. Its translation is CASSPSLPSTDTQYF. V is TRBV18 and J is TRBJ2-3; D not certain. The germline V gene has CDR1 KGHSH and CDR2 LQKENI. The CDR3 consists of 15 residues. With 2 bases removed from V and 0 bases from J, the gap between germline ends came to 9 bases. The variable domain in full, with the rest retrieved from reference TRBV18 and TRBJ2-3, is NAGVMQNPRHLVRRRGQEARLRCSPMKGHSHVYWYRQLPEEGLKFMVYLQKENIIDESGMPKERFSAEFPKEGPSILRIQQVVRGDSAAYFCASSPSLPSTDTQYFGPGTRLTVL.

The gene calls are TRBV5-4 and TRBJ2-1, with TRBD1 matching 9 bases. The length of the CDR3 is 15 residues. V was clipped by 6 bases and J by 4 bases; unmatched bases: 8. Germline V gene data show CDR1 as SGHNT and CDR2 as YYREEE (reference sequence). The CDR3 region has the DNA TGTGCCAGCATCGCCGACAGGGGGGCTTACAATGAGCAGTTCTTC. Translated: CASIADRGAYNEQFF.

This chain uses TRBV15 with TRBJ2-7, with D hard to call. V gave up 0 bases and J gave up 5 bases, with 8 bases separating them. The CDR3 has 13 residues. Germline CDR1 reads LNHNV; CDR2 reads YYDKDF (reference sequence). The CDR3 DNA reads TGTGCCACCAGCAGAGATGTCGGAGACGAGCAGTACTTC. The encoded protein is CATSRDVGDEQYF.

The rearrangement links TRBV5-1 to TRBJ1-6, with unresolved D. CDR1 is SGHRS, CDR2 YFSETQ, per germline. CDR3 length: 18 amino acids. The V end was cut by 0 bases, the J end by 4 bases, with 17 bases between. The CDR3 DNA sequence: TGCGCCAGCAGCTTGGACCCCCACCAATCGGGATATAATTCACCCCTCCACTTT. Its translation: CASSLDPHQSGYNSPLHF.

The CDR3 sequence is CASSQEVAGGSYEQYF. Written as DNA, the CDR3 is TGCGCCAGCAGCCAAGAGGTGGCAGGGGGAAGCTACGAGCAGTACTTC. This sequence joins TRBV4-3 and TRBJ2-7, with 7 positions matching TRBD1. J was trimmed by 3 bases and V by 0 bases; bases with no gene match: 8. This CDR3 is built from 16 residues. The V gene's germline CDR1 is LGHNA and CDR2 YSLEER.

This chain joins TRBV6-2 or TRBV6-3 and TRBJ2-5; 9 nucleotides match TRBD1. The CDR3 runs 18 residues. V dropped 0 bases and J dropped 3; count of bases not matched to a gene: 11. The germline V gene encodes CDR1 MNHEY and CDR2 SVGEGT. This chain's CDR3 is CASSYSRSPGQGKETQYF. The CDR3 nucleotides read TGTGCCAGCAGTTACTCGAGGTCCCCGGGACAGGGCAAAGAGACCCAGTACTTC.

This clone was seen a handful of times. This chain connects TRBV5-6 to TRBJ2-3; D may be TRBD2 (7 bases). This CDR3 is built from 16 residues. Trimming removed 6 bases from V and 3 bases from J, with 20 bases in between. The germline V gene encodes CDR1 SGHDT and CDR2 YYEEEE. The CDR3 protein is CASIPTGRERTDTQYF. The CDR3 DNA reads TGTGCCAGCATCCCTACAGGGCGGGAGCGGACAGATACGCAGTATTTT.

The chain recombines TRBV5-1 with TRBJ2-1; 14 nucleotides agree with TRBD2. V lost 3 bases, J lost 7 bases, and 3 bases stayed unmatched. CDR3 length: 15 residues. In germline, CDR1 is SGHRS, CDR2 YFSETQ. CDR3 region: CASSWRTSGGNEQFF. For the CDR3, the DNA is TGCGCCAGCAGCTGGCGGACTAGCGGGGGGAATGAGCAGTTCTTC.

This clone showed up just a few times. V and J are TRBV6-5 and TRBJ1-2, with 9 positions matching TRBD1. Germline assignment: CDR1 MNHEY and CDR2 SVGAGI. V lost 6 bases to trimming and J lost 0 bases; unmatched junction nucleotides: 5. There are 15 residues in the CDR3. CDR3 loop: CASRADRGTNYGYTF. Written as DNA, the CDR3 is TGTGCCAGCAGAGCAGACAGGGGGACTAACTATGGCTACACCTTC.

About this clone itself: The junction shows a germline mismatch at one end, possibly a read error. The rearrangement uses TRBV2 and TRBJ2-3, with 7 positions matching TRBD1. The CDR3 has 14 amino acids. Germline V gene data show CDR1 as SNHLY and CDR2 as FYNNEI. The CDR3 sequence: CASRGTVRTDTQYF. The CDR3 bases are TGTGCCAGCAGGGGGACAGTTCGCACGGATACGCAGTATTTT.

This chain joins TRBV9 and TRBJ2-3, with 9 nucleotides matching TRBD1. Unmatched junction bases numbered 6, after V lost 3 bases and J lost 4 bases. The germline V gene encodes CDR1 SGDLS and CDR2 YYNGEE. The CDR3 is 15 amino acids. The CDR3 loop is CASSGTGGVADTQYF. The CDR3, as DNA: TGTGCCAGCAGCGGAACAGGGGGCGTAGCAGATACGCAGTATTTT.

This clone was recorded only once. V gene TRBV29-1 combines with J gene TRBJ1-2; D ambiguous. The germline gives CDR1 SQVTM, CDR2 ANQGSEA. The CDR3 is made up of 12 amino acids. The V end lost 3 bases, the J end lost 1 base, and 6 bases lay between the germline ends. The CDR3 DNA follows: TGCAGCGTTGAGACACTTAACTATGGCTACACCTTC. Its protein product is CSVETLNYGYTF. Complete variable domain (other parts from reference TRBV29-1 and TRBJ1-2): SAVISQKPSRDICQRGTSLTIQCQVDSQVTMMFWYRQQPGQSLTLIATANQGSEATYESGFVIDKFPISRPNLTFSTLTVSNMSPEDSSIYLCSVETLNYGYTFGSGTRLTVV.